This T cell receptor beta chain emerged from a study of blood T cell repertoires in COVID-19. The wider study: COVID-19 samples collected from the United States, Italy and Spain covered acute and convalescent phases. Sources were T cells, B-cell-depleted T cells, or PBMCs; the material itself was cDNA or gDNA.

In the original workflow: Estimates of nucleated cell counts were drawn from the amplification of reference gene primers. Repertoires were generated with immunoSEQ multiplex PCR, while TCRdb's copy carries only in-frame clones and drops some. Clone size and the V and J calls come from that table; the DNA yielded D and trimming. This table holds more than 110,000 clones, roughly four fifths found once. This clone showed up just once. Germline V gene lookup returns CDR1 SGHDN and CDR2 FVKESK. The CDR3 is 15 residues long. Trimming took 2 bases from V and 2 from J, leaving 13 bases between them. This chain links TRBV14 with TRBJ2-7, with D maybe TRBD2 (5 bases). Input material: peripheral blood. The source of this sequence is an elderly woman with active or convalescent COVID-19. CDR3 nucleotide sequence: TGTGCCAGCAGCCAAATCGGTGTCGGGGCCTACGAGCAGTACTTC. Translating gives CASSQIGVGAYEQYF.